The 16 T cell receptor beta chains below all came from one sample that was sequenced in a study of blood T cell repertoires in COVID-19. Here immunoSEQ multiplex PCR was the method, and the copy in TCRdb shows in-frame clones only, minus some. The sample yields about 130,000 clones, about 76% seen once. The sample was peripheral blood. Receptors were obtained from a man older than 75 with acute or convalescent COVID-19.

The CDR3 sequence: CATSRDRAGSREQYF. As DNA, the CDR3 is TGTGCCACCAGCAGAGATAGGGCAGGGTCTAGGGAGCAGTACTTC. The chain combines TRBV15 with TRBJ2-7, with D possibly being TRBD1 (5 bases). The germline V gene has CDR1 LNHNV and CDR2 YYDKDF (reference sequence). V lost 0 bases, J lost 7 bases, and 16 bases lay in between. The CDR3 extends over 15 amino acids.

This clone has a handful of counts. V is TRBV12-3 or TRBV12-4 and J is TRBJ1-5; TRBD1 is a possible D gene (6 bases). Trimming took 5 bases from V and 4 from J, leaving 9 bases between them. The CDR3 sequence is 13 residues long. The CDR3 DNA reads TGTGCCAGCAGTACAGACAGGAATCAGCCCCAGCATTTT. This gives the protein CASSTDRNQPQHF.

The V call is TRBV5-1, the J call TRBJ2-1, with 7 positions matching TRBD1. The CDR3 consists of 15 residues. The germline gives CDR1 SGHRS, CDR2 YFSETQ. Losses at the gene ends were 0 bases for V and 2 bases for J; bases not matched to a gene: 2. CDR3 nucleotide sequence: TGCGCCAGCAGCTTGGCGGGGACAGCCTACAATGAGCAGTTCTTC. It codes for CASSLAGTAYNEQFF.

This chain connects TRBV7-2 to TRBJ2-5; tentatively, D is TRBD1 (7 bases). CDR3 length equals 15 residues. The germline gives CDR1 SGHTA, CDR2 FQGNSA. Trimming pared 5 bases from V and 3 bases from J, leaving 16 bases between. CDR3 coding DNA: TGTGCCAGCAGCGGAGGGGGCAATCGAGAAGAGACCCAGTACTTC. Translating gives CASSGGGNREETQYF.

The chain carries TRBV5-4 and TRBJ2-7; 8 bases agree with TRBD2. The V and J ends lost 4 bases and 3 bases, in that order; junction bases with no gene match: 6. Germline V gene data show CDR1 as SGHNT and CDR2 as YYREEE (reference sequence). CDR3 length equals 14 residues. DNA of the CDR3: TGTGCCAGCAGCGCCTCTAGCGGGCGCTACGAGCAGTACTTC. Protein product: CASSASSGRYEQYF.

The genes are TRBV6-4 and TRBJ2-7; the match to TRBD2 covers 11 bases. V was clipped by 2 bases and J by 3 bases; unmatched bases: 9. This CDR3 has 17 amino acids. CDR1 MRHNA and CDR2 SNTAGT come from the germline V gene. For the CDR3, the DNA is TGTGCCAGCAGTGACAAAGAGACTAGCGGGGTTCGCTACGAGCAGTACTTC. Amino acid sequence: CASSDKETSGVRYEQYF.

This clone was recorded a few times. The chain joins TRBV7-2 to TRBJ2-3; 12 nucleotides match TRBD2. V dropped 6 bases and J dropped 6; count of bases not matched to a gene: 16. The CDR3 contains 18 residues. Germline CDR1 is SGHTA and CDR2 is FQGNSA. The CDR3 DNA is TGTGCCAGCAGACTTAGTAGTACTAGCGGGGGGAAATTCGATACGCAGTATTTT. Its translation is CASRLSSTSGGKFDTQYF.

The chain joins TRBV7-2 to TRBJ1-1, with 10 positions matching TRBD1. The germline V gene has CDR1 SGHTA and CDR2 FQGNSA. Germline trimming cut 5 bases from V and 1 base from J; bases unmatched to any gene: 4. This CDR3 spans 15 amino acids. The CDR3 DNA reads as TGTGCCAGCAGCAAGGGACAGGGGCCGAACACTGAAGCTTTCTTT. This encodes CASSKGQGPNTEAFF.

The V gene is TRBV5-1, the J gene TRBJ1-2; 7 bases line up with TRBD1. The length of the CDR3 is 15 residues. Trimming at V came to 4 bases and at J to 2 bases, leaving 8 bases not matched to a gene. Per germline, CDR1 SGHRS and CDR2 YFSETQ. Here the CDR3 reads CASSDGTVGNYGYTF. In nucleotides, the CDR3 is TGCGCCAGCAGCGACGGGACAGTTGGGAACTATGGCTACACCTTC.

For the CDR3, the DNA is TGTGCCAGCAGTTACTTGAGGAACACTGAAGCTTTCTTT. Encoded protein: CASSYLRNTEAFF. This rearrangement joins TRBV6-5 to TRBJ1-1; D remains ambiguous. There are 13 residues in the CDR3. V lost 1 base to trimming and J lost 1 base, with 4 bases between them. Germline V gene lookup returns CDR1 MNHEY and CDR2 SVGAGI.

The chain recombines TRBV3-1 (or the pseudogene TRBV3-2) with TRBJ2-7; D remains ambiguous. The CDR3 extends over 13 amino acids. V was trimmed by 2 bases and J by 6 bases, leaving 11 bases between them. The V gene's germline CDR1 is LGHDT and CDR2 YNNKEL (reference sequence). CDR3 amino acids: CASSQLRQAEQYF. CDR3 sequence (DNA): TGTGCCAGCAGCCAACTCAGGCAGGCCGAGCAGTACTTC.

CDR3 amino acids: CASSSRTGNSGNTIYF. CDR3 coding DNA: TGTGCCAGCAGTTCCCGGACAGGGAACTCTGGAAACACCATATATTTT. The J gene is TRBJ1-3, the V gene TRBV27, with 8 bases fitting TRBD1. Germline V gene data show CDR1 as MNHEY and CDR2 as SMNVEV (reference sequence). This CDR3 region has 16 residues. J lost 0 bases, V lost 4 bases, and 5 bases had no gene match.

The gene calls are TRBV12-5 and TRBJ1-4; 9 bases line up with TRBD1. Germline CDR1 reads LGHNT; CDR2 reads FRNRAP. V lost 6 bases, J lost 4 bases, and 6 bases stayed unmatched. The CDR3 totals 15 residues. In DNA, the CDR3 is TGTGCTAGTGGCACGGGGACAGGGCGTAATGAAAAACTGTTTTTT. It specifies CASGTGTGRNEKLFF.

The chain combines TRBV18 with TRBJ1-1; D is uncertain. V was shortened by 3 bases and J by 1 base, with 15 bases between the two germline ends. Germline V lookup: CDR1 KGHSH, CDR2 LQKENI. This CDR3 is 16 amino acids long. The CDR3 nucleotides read TGTGCCAGCTCACCTCTAGCGTACGTTCCGAACACTGAAGCTTTCTTT. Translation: CASSPLAYVPNTEAFF.

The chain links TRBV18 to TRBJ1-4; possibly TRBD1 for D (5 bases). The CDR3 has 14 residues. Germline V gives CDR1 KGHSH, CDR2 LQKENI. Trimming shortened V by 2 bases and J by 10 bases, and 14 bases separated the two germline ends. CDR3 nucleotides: TGTGCCAGCTCACCAGGGGAGAGGAGGGGAAAACTGTTTTTT. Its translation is CASSPGERRGKLFF.

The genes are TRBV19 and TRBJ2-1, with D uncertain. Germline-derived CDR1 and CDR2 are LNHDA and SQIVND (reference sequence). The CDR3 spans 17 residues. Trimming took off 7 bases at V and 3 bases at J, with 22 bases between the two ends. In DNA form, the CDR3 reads TGTGCCAGTACCGCATGGTCTAGACCATCAAACTACAATGAGCAGTTCTTC. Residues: CASTAWSRPSNYNEQFF.